Each of the 31 T cell receptor beta chains below was sequenced from the same sample in a study of T-cell memory formation after mild COVID-19. TCRdb analysed the 5' RACE reads with MiXCR anew, one entry per CDR3 protein. This table has about 44,000 distinct CDR3 sequences, under 7.5% appearing once. What was sequenced was PBMCs or a T cell subset sorted from them (not recorded which). Every receptor here comes from a man aged 18 to 29 who had mild COVID-19 (a few samples of this study predate the infection). Cell type and time point are not known.

This clonotype was seen at least ten times. The chain links TRBV7-2 to TRBJ2-3, with D hard to call. Trimming removed 4 bases from V and 2 bases from J, with 13 bases in between. The germline V gene encodes CDR1 SGHTA and CDR2 FQGNSA. The CDR3 runs to 15 residues. The CDR3 spells CASSSRQRNTDTQYF. The CDR3 DNA reads TGTGCCAGCAGCTCACGCCAGAGGAACACAGATACGCAGTATTTT.

The V call is TRBV7-2, the J call TRBJ2-3; unclear D gene. Germline V CDR1 and CDR2: SGHTA, FQGNSA. The V gene lost 3 bases and the J gene lost 4 bases, with 8 bases spanning the gap. The CDR3 is 13 amino acids. The CDR3 is CASSLVGADTQYF. Here the CDR3 DNA reads TGTGCCAGCAGCTTGGTCGGCGCAGATACGCAGTATTTT.

J is TRBJ2-5 and V is TRBV12-3 or TRBV12-4; D perhaps matches TRBD2 (5 bases). Trimming stripped 3 bases from V and 5 bases from J, with 10 bases between. The CDR3 has 13 residues. The chain's CDR3 is CASSFGERETQYF. The CDR3 DNA sequence: TGTGCCAGCAGTTTCGGGGAACGGGAGACCCAGTACTTC.

V and J are TRBV2 and TRBJ1-1, with D perhaps matching TRBD1 (5 bases). The ends were cut back, 4 bases at V and 4 bases at J, with 13 bases in the middle. Germline V lookup: CDR1 SNHLY, CDR2 FYNNEI. The CDR3 has 14 residues. The DNA of the CDR3 is TGTGCCAGCAGTGGTGATCCGAGGGGCACTGAAGCTTTCTTT. It codes for CASSGDPRGTEAFF. Based on the CDR3 plus reference TRBV2 and TRBJ1-1, the full variable domain is EPEVTQTPSHQVTQMGQEVILRCVPISNHLYFYWYRQILGQKVEFLVSFYNNEISEKSEIFDDQFSVERPDGSNFTLKIRSTKLEDSAMYFCASSGDPRGTEAFFGQGTRLTVV.

The chain employs TRBV2 and TRBJ1-4; D gene unclear. This CDR3 has 12 residues. CDR1 and CDR2 (germline): SNHLY, FYNNEI. V lost 0 bases, J lost 11 bases, and 7 bases lay in between. CDR3 DNA sequence: TGTGCCAGCAGTGAAGCTCTAGGGAAACTGTTTTTT. Translating it yields CASSEALGKLFF.

This clonotype turned up a few times. This sequence joins TRBV5-1 and TRBJ2-6; TRBD2 might be the D (5 bases). Germline CDR1 reads SGHRS; CDR2 reads YFSETQ. CDR3 length: 16 amino acids. V shed 5 bases and J shed 0 bases, with 12 bases lying between them. The CDR3 loop reads CASSTSGGSGANVLTF. CDR3 DNA sequence: TGCGCCAGCAGTACTTCCGGAGGCTCTGGGGCCAACGTCCTGACTTTC.

This clonotype turned up a few times. The chain recombines TRBV7-2 with TRBJ2-3, with 10 positions matching TRBD2. J gave up 6 bases and V 4 bases, and 7 bases lay outside the gene matches. Germline values: CDR1 SGHTA, CDR2 FQGNSA. The CDR3 loop spans 15 amino acids. The CDR3 DNA sequence: TGTGCCAGCAGCTCCGGGACTAGCGTCTCGGATACGCAGTATTTT. Translation gives CASSSGTSVSDTQYF.

This clonotype was picked up one time. The chain employs TRBV5-1 and TRBJ1-1, with D hard to call. V was trimmed by 2 bases and J by 4 bases, leaving 15 bases between them. The CDR3 runs 15 residues. Germline values: CDR1 SGHRS, CDR2 YFSETQ. The CDR3 loop is CASSFFSQAGTEAFF. The DNA of the CDR3 is TGCGCCAGCAGCTTTTTCAGCCAGGCCGGCACTGAAGCTTTCTTT.

This clonotype occurred a few times. This chain links TRBV29-1 with TRBJ2-5; maybe TRBD1 (6 bases). CDR1 SQVTM and CDR2 ANQGSEA come from the germline V gene. Trimming pared 7 bases from V and 5 bases from J, leaving 17 bases between. The CDR3 length is 13 residues. CDR3 loop: CSAQGTPGETQYF. Written as DNA, the CDR3 is TGCAGCGCCCAGGGGACACCAGGGGAGACCCAGTACTTC.

This sequence joins TRBV7-6 and TRBJ2-5, with D hard to call. Per germline, CDR1 SGHVS and CDR2 FNYEAQ. This CDR3 region has 13 residues. V lost 1 base, J lost 6 bases, and 9 bases lay in between. CDR3 loop: CASSLELLQTQYF. The CDR3 nucleotides read TGTGCCAGCAGCTTAGAACTGCTTCAGACCCAGTACTTC.

This sequence joins TRBV6-2 or TRBV6-3 and TRBJ2-1; possible D gene TRBD2, 7 bases. This CDR3 has 12 residues. Trimming pared 6 bases from V and 10 bases from J, leaving 13 bases between. CDR1 is MNHEY and CDR2 is SVGEGT in the germline V gene. CDR3 nucleotide sequence: TGTGCCAGCAGGAAAGGGGGGGGGGAGCAGTTCTTC. Its translation: CASRKGGGEQFF.

The CDR3 sequence is CASSGRDRDTLGQPQHF. CDR3 nucleotides: TGTGCCAGCAGCGGCCGGGACAGGGACACCTTGGGGCAGCCCCAGCATTTT. V usage is TRBV5-8 and J usage is TRBJ1-5, with TRBD1 matching 9 bases. The germline V gene encodes CDR1 SGHTS and CDR2 YDEGEE. The V and J ends lost 4 bases and 7 bases, in that order; junction bases with no gene match: 15. The CDR3 runs 17 residues. The whole variable domain, filled in from reference TRBV5-8 and TRBJ1-5, reads EAGVTQSPTHLIKTRGQQATLRCSPISGHTSVYWYQQALGLGLQFLLWYDEGEERNRGNFPPRFSGRQFPNYSSELNVNALELEDSALYLCASSGRDRDTLGQPQHFGDGTRLSIL.

This clonotype was observed a handful of times. The chain links TRBV7-2 to TRBJ2-4; no reliable D call. This CDR3 has 12 amino acids. CDR1 is SGHTA, CDR2 FQGNSA, per germline. Trimming removed 5 bases at V and 7 bases at J, with 9 bases between. The CDR3 sequence: CASSLIGNIQYF. In DNA form, the CDR3 reads TGTGCCAGCAGCCTAATAGGGAACATTCAGTACTTC.

This clonotype was counted between two and nine times. The V call is TRBV20-1, the J call TRBJ1-5; possible D gene TRBD1, 6 bases. The CDR3 sequence is 12 residues long. CDR1 is DFQATT, CDR2 SNEGSKA, per germline (reference sequence). Trimming pared 7 bases from V and 6 bases from J, leaving 13 bases between. The chain's CDR3 is CSVVQGSQPQHF. CDR3 DNA sequence: TGCAGTGTTGTACAGGGAAGTCAGCCCCAGCATTTT.

The chain has TRBV27 and TRBJ2-5; 7 bases map to TRBD2. The CDR3 spans 12 residues. Germline V CDR1 and CDR2: MNHEY, SMNVEV (reference sequence). V gave up 6 bases and J gave up 4 bases; unmatched junction bases: 2. DNA of the CDR3: TGTGCCAGCAGCCCGGGGGGAGAGACCCAGTACTTC. Protein product: CASSPGGETQYF.

In this sample, this clonotype turned up many times. This chain uses TRBV5-1 with TRBJ2-7; D is ambiguous. The CDR3 spans 14 residues. Trimming stripped 2 bases from V and 3 bases from J, with 12 bases between. Germline V gene sequence: CDR1 SGHRS, CDR2 YFSETQ. This chain's CDR3 is CASSFSNPVYEQYF. The CDR3 region has the DNA TGCGCCAGCAGCTTTTCGAATCCAGTCTACGAGCAGTACTTC.

The table lists this clonotype with a few counts. The chain has TRBV7-2 and TRBJ1-3; weak D call: TRBD1 (6 bases). Trimming pared 3 bases from V and 4 bases from J, leaving 19 bases between. CDR3 size: 17 residues. The germline V gene encodes CDR1 SGHTA and CDR2 FQGNSA. Written as DNA, the CDR3 is TGTGCCAGCAGCTTGGCCGGGACAATCAGGCCCGGAAACACCATATATTTT. Translated: CASSLAGTIRPGNTIYF.

The gene calls are TRBV5-1 and TRBJ2-5; unclear D gene. V gave up 5 bases and J gave up 5 bases, with 10 bases separating them. Germline loops: CDR1 SGHRS, CDR2 YFSETQ. The length of the CDR3 is 12 residues. DNA for the CDR3: TGCGCCAGCAGGGTTGATTTGGAGACCCAGTACTTC. It encodes CASRVDLETQYF.

This clonotype was detected many times. CDR3: CASSLFFPGYTGELFF. CDR3 sequence (DNA): TGTGCCAGCAGCTTATTCTTCCCAGGGTACACCGGGGAGCTGTTTTTT. The chain links TRBV7-2 to TRBJ2-2, with a tentative D call TRBD1 (5 bases). Germline CDR1 and CDR2: SGHTA and FQGNSA. CDR3 size: 16 residues. The V gene lost 2 bases and the J gene lost 3 bases, with 13 bases spanning the gap.

This clonotype occurred many times. The chain employs TRBV15 and TRBJ2-1; 8 nucleotides match TRBD2. V gave up 1 base and J gave up 9 bases; unmatched junction bases: 8. Germline CDR1 reads LNHNV; CDR2 reads YYDKDF (reference sequence). The CDR3 extends over 15 amino acids. CDR3 in amino acids: CATSRVGRGGREQFF. The DNA of the CDR3 is TGTGCCACCAGCAGAGTAGGTCGGGGGGGCCGTGAGCAGTTCTTC.

The J gene is TRBJ2-2, the V gene TRBV12-3 or TRBV12-4; D is possibly TRBD2 (6 bases). CDR3 length equals 14 residues. V was trimmed by 1 base and J by 10 bases, leaving 13 bases between them. The CDR3 loop reads CASSLETRVVELFF. The DNA of the CDR3 is TGTGCCAGCAGTTTAGAGACTAGAGTAGTGGAGCTGTTTTTT.

This clonotype was detected only a few times. CDR3 amino acids: CASSQDAGGGTRPNYGYTF. CDR3 DNA: TGCGCCAGCAGCCAAGATGCCGGAGGGGGTACTAGACCTAACTATGGCTACACCTTC. The chain recombines TRBV4-3 with TRBJ1-2; weak D call: TRBD1 (6 bases). This CDR3 comprises 19 residues. V shed 0 bases and J shed 0 bases, with 20 bases lying between them. Germline V gene lookup returns CDR1 LGHNA and CDR2 YSLEER.

This clonotype was seen ten or more times. The chain combines TRBV29-1 with TRBJ2-1; TRBD2 matches at 11 bases. This CDR3 region has 15 residues. The germline gives CDR1 SQVTM, CDR2 ANQGSEA. V was clipped by 3 bases and J by 8 bases; unmatched bases: 9. CDR3: CSVELASGGRDEQFF. The CDR3 DNA is TGCAGCGTTGAGTTGGCTAGCGGGGGGCGGGATGAGCAGTTCTTC.

This clonotype has at least ten counts. CDR3 sequence: CASSVSPRATEQYF. CDR3 DNA: TGTGCCAGCAGCGTATCCCCCAGGGCCACCGAGCAGTACTTC. The rearrangement joins TRBV9 to TRBJ2-7; D may be TRBD1 (5 bases). Per the germline V gene, CDR1 is SGDLS and CDR2 is YYNGEE. Between the trimmed V and J ends, which lost 1 base and 6 bases, there was a span of 14 bases. This CDR3 spans 14 amino acids.

This clonotype was observed a few times. This chain uses TRBV7-2 with TRBJ2-1; the match to TRBD1 covers 8 bases. V gave up 6 bases and J gave up 4 bases; unmatched junction bases: 5. There are 14 residues in the CDR3. From germline, CDR1 is SGHTA and CDR2 FQGNSA. The CDR3: CASSRQGTYNEQFF. The CDR3 nucleotides are TGTGCCAGCAGTCGACAGGGGACGTACAATGAGCAGTTCTTC.

This clonotype was detected a few times. The chain links TRBV29-1 to TRBJ2-5, with 9 nucleotides matching TRBD2. CDR1 is SQVTM, CDR2 ANQGSEA, per germline. V shed 4 bases, J shed 6 bases, and the junction held 3 bases outside the gene matches. CDR3 length: 12 residues. The CDR3 here is CSVASGGKTQYF. The CDR3 bases are TGCAGCGTTGCAAGCGGGGGGAAGACCCAGTACTTC.

This clonotype has ten or more counts. The V gene is TRBV4-3, the J gene TRBJ2-2; a weak D match, TRBD1 (5 bases). The CDR3 covers 14 residues. Germline V gene sequence: CDR1 LGHNA, CDR2 YSLEER. V was clipped by 3 bases and J by 3 bases, with 8 bases between them. The CDR3 spells CASSHARDTGELFF. In nucleotides, the CDR3 is TGCGCCAGCAGCCACGCCAGGGACACCGGGGAGCTGTTTTTT.

This clonotype came up a few times. The chain couples TRBV12-5 to TRBJ1-5; 7 nucleotides align to TRBD1. The CDR3 has 14 amino acids. V dropped 6 bases and J dropped 4; count of bases not matched to a gene: 6. CDR1 is LGHNT and CDR2 is FRNRAP in the germline V gene. The CDR3, as DNA: TGTGCTAGTGGCATCAGACAGGGTAATCAGCCCCAGCATTTT. Protein: CASGIRQGNQPQHF. Complete variable domain (other parts from reference TRBV12-5 and TRBJ1-5): DARVTQTPRHKVTEMGQEVTMRCQPILGHNTVFWYRQTMMQGLELLAYFRNRAPLDDSGMPKDRFSAEMPDATLATLKIQPSEPRDSAVYFCASGIRQGNQPQHFGDGTRLSIL.

This clonotype appeared many times. The chain has TRBV5-5 and TRBJ2-1; no reliable D call. Germline V gene lookup returns CDR1 SGHKS and CDR2 YYEKEE (reference sequence). The ends were cut back, 0 bases at V and 5 bases at J, with 6 bases in the middle. The CDR3 totals 13 residues. CDR3 in DNA: TGTGCCAGCAGCTTGGCTACAAACAATGAGCAGTTCTTC. It specifies CASSLATNNEQFF. Supplemented by reference TRBV5-5 and TRBJ2-1, the full variable domain reads DAGVTQSPTHLIKTRGQQVTLRCSPISGHKSVSWYQQVLGQGPQFIFQYYEKEERGRGNFPDRFSARQFPNYSSELNVNALLLGDSALYLCASSLATNNEQFFGPGTRLTVL.

Only a few counts were recorded for this clonotype. The chain combines TRBV4-1 with TRBJ1-5; D not resolved. The germline V and J ends were trimmed by 0 bases and 3 bases, with 12 bases remaining between them. The germline V gene encodes CDR1 MGHRA and CDR2 YSYEKL. CDR3 size: 16 residues. In DNA form, the CDR3 reads TGCGCCAGCAGCCAAGATCACGGGAACCTCAATCAGCCCCAGCATTTT. Translated, it gives CASSQDHGNLNQPQHF.

The chain recombines TRBV7-2 with TRBJ1-2, with a tentative D call TRBD1 (5 bases). Trimming stripped 7 bases from V and 2 bases from J, with 11 bases between. CDR3 length equals 13 residues. Germline CDR1 SGHTA, CDR2 FQGNSA. CDR3 sequence reads: CASTQRGNYGYTF. The CDR3 bases are TGTGCCAGCACCCAGAGGGGAAACTATGGCTACACCTTC.